These 16 T cell receptor beta chains share one sample of origin, sequenced in a study of T-cell memory formation after mild COVID-19. Via MiXCR, TCRdb re-called the 5' RACE reads, giving one row per CDR3 protein. The table records approximately 300,000 distinct CDR3 sequences, less than 20% of them present only once. Input material: PBMCs or a T cell subset sorted from them (not recorded which). These TCRs come from a man aged 18 to 29 who had mild COVID-19 (a few samples of this study predate the infection). Cell type and time point are not known.

This clonotype came up a few times. The V gene is TRBV14, the J gene TRBJ1-2; D ambiguous. Germline lookup yields CDR1 SGHDN and CDR2 FVKESK. CDR3 size: 13 residues. V lost 4 bases and J lost 5, with 11 bases in between. The CDR3 DNA follows: TGTGCCAGCAGCCCAAGCCCGGGGTATGGCTACACCTTC. Translation gives CASSPSPGYGYTF. The full variable domain, with the rest looked up from reference TRBV14 and TRBJ1-2, is EAGVTQFPSHSVIEKGQTVTLRCDPISGHDNLYWYRRVMGKEIKFLLHFVKESKQDESGMPNNRFLAERTGGTYSTLKVQPAELEDSGVYFCASSPSPGYGYTFGSGTRLTVV.

This clonotype was observed a handful of times. The rearrangement uses TRBV4-3 and TRBJ2-2; D call uncertain. The CDR3 runs 15 residues. V was shortened by 4 bases and J by 0 bases, with 9 bases between the two germline ends. CDR1 is LGHNA, CDR2 YSLEER, per germline. The CDR3 is CASSPPAANTGELFF. The CDR3 coding sequence is TGCGCCAGCAGCCCGCCGGCGGCGAACACCGGGGAGCTGTTTTTT.

This clonotype was seen a handful of times. The chain carries TRBV5-1 and TRBJ1-5; weak D call: TRBD1 (6 bases). Trimming cost V 4 bases and J 5 bases, with 13 bases left between them. Germline-derived CDR1 and CDR2 are SGHRS and YFSETQ. The CDR3 runs to 14 residues. DNA for the CDR3: TGCGCCAGCAGCCCGGAGGGGGGTCATCAGCCCCAGCATTTT. Translating gives CASSPEGGHQPQHF.

This clonotype was seen more than once but under ten times. This chain connects TRBV6-5 to TRBJ1-1; D may be TRBD1 (6 bases). Deletions cut 4 bases from V and 4 bases from J, with 13 bases between. CDR1 and CDR2 (germline): MNHEY, SVGAGI. The length of the CDR3 is 14 residues. CDR3 sequence reads: CASSWNRVSTEAFF. CDR3 nucleotide sequence: TGTGCCAGCAGTTGGAACAGGGTATCCACTGAAGCTTTCTTT.

This clonotype was observed a handful of times. The chain employs TRBV7-2 and TRBJ2-5; a weak D match, TRBD2 (6 bases). Germline V gene sequence: CDR1 SGHTA, CDR2 FQGNSA. The CDR3 is 13 amino acids. Trimming shortened V by 3 bases and J by 4 bases, and 9 bases separated the two germline ends. The CDR3 sequence: CASSLTRAETQYF. The DNA for the CDR3 is TGTGCCAGCAGCTTGACTAGAGCAGAGACCCAGTACTTC.

The J gene is TRBJ2-2, the V gene TRBV4-3; a weak D match, TRBD2 (7 bases). The CDR3 sequence is 17 residues long. Germline V lookup: CDR1 LGHNA, CDR2 YSLEER. V lost 4 bases, J lost 3 bases, and 18 bases lay in between. The CDR3 DNA follows: TGCGCCAGCAGCCGTATCCTAGGGGGGGCTGACACCGGGGAGCTGTTTTTT. Its translation is CASSRILGGADTGELFF.

The V call is TRBV12-3 or TRBV12-4, the J call TRBJ2-2; D uncertain. V gave up 7 bases and J gave up 1 base, with 13 bases separating them. CDR3 length: 15 amino acids. CDR3 sequence (DNA): TGTGCCAGCACAAACCCGCGGAGGAACACCGGGGAGCTGTTTTTT. The encoded protein is CASTNPRRNTGELFF.

The V and J genes are TRBV7-3 and TRBJ2-1; 9 nucleotides align to TRBD1. Germline loops: CDR1 SGHTA, CDR2 FQGTGA. Germline trimming cut 4 bases from V and 13 bases from J; bases unmatched to any gene: 5. The CDR3 length is 12 residues. As DNA, the CDR3 is TGTGCCAGCAGCTCGACAGGGGGACCCCAGTTCTTC. This codes for CASSSTGGPQFF.

This clonotype turned up a few times. The chain couples TRBV28 to TRBJ2-7; D gene unclear. This CDR3 has 13 residues. Germline CDR1 reads MDHEN; CDR2 reads SYDVKM. The ends were cut back, 2 bases at V and 7 bases at J, with 12 bases in the middle. The DNA for the CDR3 is TGTGCCAGCAGTTTAAAAGGGCCCTTTGAGCAGTACGTC. Translation: CASSLKGPFEQYV.

Only a few counts were recorded for this clonotype. The chain combines TRBV2 with TRBJ1-5; unclear D gene. Trimming left V 6 bases short and J 7 bases short, with 16 bases between. The germline gives CDR1 SNHLY, CDR2 FYNNEI. CDR3 length: 14 residues. CDR3: CASRPTWVGQPQHF. The CDR3 coding sequence is TGTGCCAGCAGACCAACCTGGGTAGGCCAGCCCCAGCATTTT. Combining the CDR3 with reference TRBV2 and TRBJ1-5 gives the whole variable domain EPEVTQTPSHQVTQMGQEVILRCVPISNHLYFYWYRQILGQKVEFLVSFYNNEISEKSEIFDDQFSVERPDGSNFTLKIRSTKLEDSAMYFCASRPTWVGQPQHFGDGTRLSIL.

The chain combines TRBV9 with TRBJ2-7; D is uncertain. The CDR3 runs 15 residues. From germline, CDR1 is SGDLS and CDR2 YYNGEE. V lost 0 bases, J lost 3 bases, and 13 bases lay in between. The DNA of the CDR3 is TGTGCCAGCAGCGTAGTAGGGCAGCCAAACTACGAGCAGTACTTC. Its translation is CASSVVGQPNYEQYF. Full variable domain (rest looked up from reference TRBV9 and TRBJ2-7): DSGVTQTPKHLITATGQRVTLRCSPRSGDLSVYWYQQSLDQGLQFLIQYYNGEERAKGNILERFSAQQFPDLHSELNLSSLELGDSALYFCASSVVGQPNYEQYFGPGTRLTVT.

This clonotype occurred a few times. V gene TRBV4-3 combines with J gene TRBJ2-1; 11 positions agree with TRBD1. The CDR3 is 16 residues long. Germline lookup yields CDR1 LGHNA and CDR2 YSLEER. J was trimmed by 5 bases and V by 6 bases; bases with no gene match: 9. CDR3 sequence: CASSRAGTGGNNEQFF. CDR3 nucleotide sequence: TGCGCCAGCAGTCGGGCCGGGACAGGGGGGAACAATGAGCAGTTCTTC.

This clonotype was seen a handful of times. This rearrangement joins TRBV7-8 to TRBJ1-4; 11 bases are a match to TRBD1. The length of the CDR3 is 18 residues. V was clipped by 4 bases and J by 6 bases; unmatched bases: 13. Per germline, CDR1 SGHVS and CDR2 FQNEAQ. The CDR3 region has the DNA TGTGCCAGCAGCTCCGGGACAGGGGGTTTAGGGTTCGATGAAAAACTGTTTTTT. Protein sequence: CASSSGTGGLGFDEKLFF.

There are a few counts of this clonotype. This chain links TRBV4-3 with TRBJ1-6; no firm D call. The germline gives CDR1 LGHNA, CDR2 YSLEER. This CDR3 region has 13 residues. With 1 base removed from V and 9 bases from J, the gap between germline ends came to 7 bases. CDR3 region: CASSQALVSPLHF. CDR3 nucleotide sequence: TGCGCCAGCAGCCAAGCCTTGGTTTCACCCCTCCACTTT.

This clonotype was counted many times. V gene TRBV5-1 combines with J gene TRBJ2-3; D not certain. The CDR3 sequence is 17 residues long. Germline lookup yields CDR1 SGHRS and CDR2 YFSETQ. Trimming removed 3 bases at V and 3 bases at J, with 20 bases between. This CDR3 reads CASSSPPLPQRTDTQYF. The CDR3 nucleotides are TGCGCCAGCAGCTCCCCTCCCCTACCCCAGAGAACAGATACGCAGTATTTT.

V is TRBV30 and J is TRBJ2-3; D is unresolved. In germline, CDR1 is GTSNPN, CDR2 SVGIG (reference sequence). Deletions cut 4 bases from V and 0 bases from J, with 2 bases between. The CDR3 spans 11 residues. The CDR3 loop reads CAWTSTDTQYF. In DNA, the CDR3 is TGTGCCTGGACTAGCACAGATACGCAGTATTTT.